These 25 T cell receptor beta chains originate from one sample sequenced in a study of tumor and adjacent non-tumor tissue in lung cancer. RNA was extracted from bulk tissue without any cell sorting. The normal lung tissue was taken more than 3 cm from the tumor edge. TCRbeta libraries were built with three rounds of nested PCR, modified from ARM-PCR. MiXCR, run by TCRdb on the multiplex PCR reads, gives a single entry per CDR3 protein. Of some 80,000 distinct CDR3 sequences listed, 76% are singletons. Input material: distant non-tumor lung tissue. These receptors originate from an older man with non-small cell lung cancer.

This clonotype was observed once. The V call is TRBV29-1, the J call TRBJ2-3; a weak D match, TRBD1 (5 bases). The CDR3 sequence is 14 residues long. Between the trimmed V and J ends, which lost 8 bases and 3 bases, there was a span of 18 bases. Germline V gives CDR1 SQVTM, CDR2 ANQGSEA. CDR3 nucleotide sequence: TGCAGCATCGACGGGCCGCAGGGTACAGATACGCAGTATTTT. It yields the protein CSIDGPQGTDTQYF.

The chain couples TRBV10-1 to TRBJ1-1, with a possible D match to TRBD1 (5 bases). The CDR3 loop spans 12 amino acids. V dropped 6 bases and J dropped 14 bases, with 19 bases sitting between them. CDR1 and CDR2 from the germline V gene are WNHNN and SYGVQD (reference sequence). CDR3 in amino acids: CASSGGKTETFF. In nucleotides, the CDR3 is TGCGCCAGCAGCGGGGGGAAAACTGAAACATTCTTT.

On this clonotype: This CDR3 is missing its conserved last phenylalanine or tryptophan, likely due to a read error. It is unclear where the CDR3 begins or ends on the DNA, so no DNA is shown, and the CDR3 is as TCRdb lists it. The rearrangement links TRBV12-5 to TRBJ1-5; the table's D call TRBD1 went unverified against the DNA. From germline, CDR1 is LGHNT and CDR2 FRNRAP. The CDR3 has 13 amino acids, counting both end residues. The chain's CDR3 is CASAPERNQPQHY.

With respect to this clonotype: No conserved phenylalanine or tryptophan is present at the end of the CDR3, so a read error is the likely explanation. The rearrangement links TRBV29-1 to TRBJ2-1; 8 bases are shared with TRBD2. This CDR3 region has 16 residues. From germline, CDR1 is SQVTM and CDR2 ANQGSEA. The DNA of the CDR3 is TGCGGCGTTGAAGATCACACTAGCGGCTTCTACAATGAGCAGTTCCTC. Protein product: CGVEDHTSGFYNEQFL.

Comments on this clonotype: Possible read error: a much larger clone is one base away. The rearrangement joins TRBV7-8 to TRBJ2-7; D unresolved. Germline lookup yields CDR1 SGHVS and CDR2 FQNEAQ. This CDR3 comprises 16 residues. Written as DNA, the CDR3 is TGTGCCAGCAGCTTAGTCCTGGCCATCAGCTCCTACGAGCTGTACTTC. It specifies CASSLVLAISSYELYF. Using reference TRBV7-8 and TRBJ2-7 for the parts outside the CDR3, the full variable domain is GAGVSQSPRYKVAKRGQDVALRCDPISGHVSLFWYQQALGQGPEFLTYFQNEAQLDKSGLPSDRFFAERPEGSVSTLKIQRTQQEDSAVYLCASSLVLAISSYELYFGPGTRLTVT.

This rearrangement joins TRBV6-5 to TRBJ1-3, with D possibly being TRBD1 (5 bases). V gave up 8 bases and J gave up 4 bases, with 15 bases separating them. The germline V gene has CDR1 MNHEY and CDR2 SVGAGI. This CDR3 has 14 residues. CDR3 coding DNA: TGTGCCAGCGGCCAGGGATCCTCCGGAAACACCATATATTTT. Its protein product is CASGQGSSGNTIYF.

In the case of this clonotype: Given the absence of the conserved phenylalanine or tryptophan at the CDR3 end, a read error is likely. The chain recombines TRBV11-2 with TRBJ1-1, with a tentative D call TRBD1 (5 bases). The CDR3 contains 12 residues. The V and J ends lost 7 bases and 5 bases respectively, with 11 bases between them. CDR1 and CDR2 (germline): SGHAT, FQNNGV. CDR3 nucleotide sequence: TGTGCCAGCACATTAAGGGGTACTGAAGCTTTCCTT. Its translation is CASTLRGTEAFL.

Concerning this clonotype: In this CDR3 the conserved last residue, phenylalanine or tryptophan, is missing, so a read error is likely. The chain uses TRBV6-2 or TRBV6-3 and TRBJ2-1, with no clear D. The CDR3 extends over 12 amino acids. CDR1 MNHEY and CDR2 SVGEGT come from the germline V gene. The chain's CDR3 is CDSSYVVGEQFL. The CDR3 DNA reads as TGTGACAGCAGTTACGTCGTTGGCGAGCAGTTCTTA.

Worth noting for this clonotype: A junction end diverges from the germline sequence, so it may reflect a read error. The DNA for the CDR3 is TGTACCAGCAGTTACTCCCCACGGACAGGGAGCACTGAAGCCTTCTTT. Translation: CTSSYSPRTGSTEAFF. The rearrangement uses TRBV6-5 and TRBJ1-1; TRBD1 aligns across 8 bases. Germline lookup yields CDR1 MNHEY and CDR2 SVGAGI. This CDR3 has 16 residues.

In the case of this clonotype: One end of the junction varies from germline; a read error may be responsible. The rearrangement uses TRBV20-1 and TRBJ1-6, with 11 bases matching TRBD1. Germline V gene lookup returns CDR1 DFQATT and CDR2 SNEGSKA (reference sequence). There are 17 residues in the CDR3. Written as DNA, the CDR3 is TGCAGTGCCCCTGGACAGGGGGCAGGTGCCTATAATTCACCCGTCCACTTT. Amino acids: CSAPGQGAGAYNSPVHF.

Comments on this clonotype: The junction departs from the called germline gene at one end, perhaps through a read error. This chain connects TRBV6-5 to TRBJ2-6; 12 nucleotides line up with TRBD1. Germline CDR1 MNHEY, CDR2 SVGAGI. This CDR3 comprises 17 residues. CDR3 nucleotides: TGTGCCAACAGTTACGGGACAGGGGGCTCTGGTGCCAACGTCCTGACTTTC. Protein sequence: CANSYGTGGSGANVLTF.

CDR3 bases: TGCGCCAGCAGCCGGACACTAGTGCGAGAGGGGGACGAACTGTACTTC. This sequence encodes CASSRTLVREGDELYF. This chain connects TRBV4-1 to TRBJ2-7; D is possibly TRBD1 (6 bases). This CDR3 has 16 amino acids. The V end lost 4 bases, the J end lost 12 bases, and 28 bases lay between the germline ends. The germline gives CDR1 MGHRA, CDR2 YSYEKL.

On this clonotype: The conserved closing phenylalanine or tryptophan is absent in this CDR3, likely reflecting a read error. The rearrangement links TRBV4-1 to TRBJ1-4, with a possible D match to TRBD1 (6 bases). This CDR3 has 16 amino acids. V lost 3 bases and J 8 bases, leaving 19 bases between the germline ends. Looked up from germline, CDR1 is MGHRA and CDR2 is YSYEKL. The CDR3 DNA is TGCGCCAGCAGCCAGATACCGGGGCAGGGGAGCGAAAAACTGTTTATT. Protein product: CASSQIPGQGSEKLFI.

V and J are TRBV4-1 and TRBJ2-7; the D is unclear. Germline V gene lookup returns CDR1 MGHRA and CDR2 YSYEKL. V lost 5 bases and J 6 bases, leaving 20 bases between the germline ends. This CDR3 contains 15 residues. The CDR3 coding sequence is TGCGCCAGCAGCTGCGGTACCGGCAGAGCGAGCGAGCAGTACTTC. Translation gives CASSCGTGRASEQYF.

Details on this clonotype: Because it lacks the conserved phenylalanine or tryptophan at the end, this CDR3 is likely a read error. The chain joins TRBV29-1 to TRBJ1-1; 10 bases are a match to TRBD1. With V trimmed by 4 bases and J by 11 bases, 16 bases remained unmatched. Germline CDR1 and CDR2: SQVTM and ANQGSEA. This CDR3 contains 15 residues. In DNA, the CDR3 is TGCAGCGTTGGGGGGGACAGGGGCTTAAAAAATGGGGCTTTCTAT. Translating gives CSVGGDRGLKNGAFY.

The chain uses TRBV11-2 and TRBJ2-1; the D is unclear. Germline loops: CDR1 SGHAT, CDR2 FQNNGV. The germline V and J ends were trimmed by 5 bases and 4 bases, with 12 bases remaining between them. This CDR3 has 14 amino acids. DNA of the CDR3: TGTGCCAGCAGCCAGCAAGGGCAGTACAATGAGCAGTTCTTC. Translated: CASSQQGQYNEQFF.

Points on this clonotype: Sequence at one end of the junction differs from germline and may be a read error. The chain employs TRBV11-1 and TRBJ1-6; a weak D match, TRBD1 (6 bases). The length of the CDR3 is 15 residues. Germline CDR1 reads SGHAT; CDR2 reads FQDESV (reference sequence). The CDR3: CARSSGQPDNSPLYF. The CDR3 DNA reads as TGTGCCAGGAGCTCCGGACAGCCTGATAATTCACCCCTCTACTTT.

As to this clonotype: The CDR3 end shows no conserved phenylalanine or tryptophan, and so a read error is likely. The DNA is omitted, as the CDR3 cannot be located on it reliably, and the CDR3 follows TCRdb's listing. The V and J genes are TRBV4-1 and TRBJ1-1; the table gives TRBD1 as D, unverified against the DNA. 13 amino acids form the CDR3, both terminal residues included. Per the germline V gene, CDR1 is MGHRA and CDR2 is YSYEKL. CDR3 region: CASSTQGGTEASI.

This clonotype was seen more than once but under ten times. This chain joins TRBV4-1 and TRBJ1-2, with 8 bases that match TRBD1. The V and J ends lost 6 bases and 6 bases, in that order; junction bases with no gene match: 9. Germline lookup yields CDR1 MGHRA and CDR2 YSYEKL. CDR3 length equals 14 residues. CDR3 loop: CASSLAGGAHGYTF. Here the CDR3 DNA reads TGCGCCAGCAGTCTGGCAGGGGGCGCCCATGGCTACACCTTC.

Of note for this clonotype: This is likely a read error, given that the CDR3 carries no conserved phenylalanine or tryptophan at its end. The chain employs TRBV6-2 or TRBV6-3 and TRBJ2-3; D is uncertain. In germline, CDR1 is MNHEY, CDR2 SVGEGT. The length of the CDR3 is 13 residues. Trimming removed 10 bases from V and 7 bases from J, with 18 bases in between. The CDR3 region has the DNA TGTGCCAATAGTGGGCACATGGGGAATACGCAGTATTCT. Translating gives CANSGHMGNTQYS.

Regarding this clonotype: One end of the junction is discordant with germline, which a read error may explain. This rearrangement joins TRBV29-1 to TRBJ1-6; 7 bases are shared with TRBD1. The CDR3 contains 13 residues. CDR1 is SQVTM and CDR2 is ANQGSEA in the germline V gene. The CDR3 sequence: CSVKDRNWSPLHF. CDR3 sequence (DNA): TGCAGCGTTAAGGACAGGAATTGGTCACCCCTCCATTTT.

A note on this clonotype: An end of the junction differs from the germline gene, which may be a read error. The chain employs TRBV6-2 or TRBV6-3 and TRBJ2-3; D not certain. Per the germline V gene, CDR1 is MNHEY and CDR2 is SVGEGT. The CDR3 covers 13 residues. The CDR3 loop is CARSYDTTYTRYF. The DNA of the CDR3 is TGTGCCAGGAGTTACGACACCACATATACGCGGTATTTT.

This clonotype was observed a handful of times. This clone may be a read error of a much larger clone one base away. J is TRBJ1-1 and V is TRBV29-1; unclear D gene. The CDR3 sequence is 12 residues long. Germline assignment: CDR1 SQVTM and CDR2 ANQGSEA. CDR3 nucleotides: TGCAGCGTTGGTCGCGGCGACACTGAAACTTTCTTT. This gives the protein CSVGRGDTETFF.

In regard to this clonotype: A junction boundary mismatches the germline segment, possibly from a read error. This chain joins TRBV14 and TRBJ2-1, with 11 nucleotides matching TRBD2. Germline loops: CDR1 SGHDN, CDR2 FVKESK. The CDR3 covers 15 residues. This CDR3 reads CASNKGSGRAYEQLF. CDR3 sequence (DNA): TGTGCCAGCAACAAAGGTAGCGGGAGGGCGTATGAGCAGCTCTTC.

In the case of this clonotype: The CDR3 does not close with the conserved phenylalanine or tryptophan, likely indicating a read error. It is unclear where the CDR3 begins or ends on the DNA, so no DNA is shown, and the CDR3 is as TCRdb lists it. The chain combines TRBV5-4 with TRBJ1-1. Counting both end residues, the CDR3 totals 14 amino acids. CDR1 SGHNT and CDR2 YYREEE come from the germline V gene (reference sequence). CDR3 amino acids: CASSFGRVMTEVFS.